This T cell receptor (beta chain) appears in the sequencing data of a study of graft-versus-host responses after intestinal transplantation. Data came from immunoSEQ multiplex PCR; TCRdb stores just in-frame clones and leaves some out. The repertoire has about 38,000 clones, roughly 95% of them found once; the top ten carry about 0.2%. The CDR3 is 14 amino acids. Deletions cut 6 bases from V and 1 base from J, with 13 bases between. Germline loops: CDR1 SGHDT, CDR2 YYEEEE. To note about this clone: What it recognizes is unknown.

J is TRBJ1-1 and V is TRBV5-6; D not certain. Sequencing was performed on unstimulated CD4+ T cells sorted from spleen or lymph node cells, taken before transplant. This receptor was identified in a human donor who was the organ donor for an intestinal transplant. CDR3 protein: CASTLSGRNTEAFF. The CDR3 DNA follows: TGTGCCAGCACCCTTTCGGGCAGGAACACTGAAGCTTTCTTT.